Only one count was recorded for the clone carrying this T cell receptor (beta chain). In the original processing: Amplification of reference gene primers was used by the study to estimate nucleated cell counts. Produced via immunoSEQ multiplex PCR; TCRdb's table is partial and in-frame only. Clone size and V and J calls were adopted from that table, with D and trimming inferred from the DNA. This table has a few hundred thousand clones, more than 80% appearing once. The sample is drawn from a study of blood T cell repertoires in COVID-19. Overall study context: Samples representing acute and convalescent COVID-19 were sourced from the United States, Italy and Spain. PBMCs, B-cell-depleted T cells, or T cells were the source of the cDNA or gDNA that made up the material.

During active infection, Seattle patients enrolled and were then monitored through disease. Unmatched junction bases numbered 10, after V lost 3 bases and J lost 4 bases. There are 17 residues in the CDR3. The germline CDR1 and CDR2 sequences are WSHSY and SAAADI. The sequencing sample was made of peripheral blood. The V call is TRBV10-2, the J call TRBJ2-2, with 8 nucleotides matching TRBD2. The receptor comes from a woman in her 30s with COVID-19, enrolled during active disease. This CDR3 is CASSEPGVAGSTGELFF. CDR3 bases: TGCGCCAGCAGTGAACCCGGGGTAGCGGGGTCCACCGGGGAGCTGTTTTTT.